A single sample gave rise to the 5 T cell receptor beta chains below, sequenced in a study of blood T cell repertoires in COVID-19. The protocol was immunoSEQ multiplex PCR, while the TCRdb copy is restricted to in-frame clones and leaves out a portion. The sample records about 260,000 clones, roughly 83% being singletons. The sample comprised PBMCs or T cells enriched from blood (not recorded which). The receptors originated from a woman between 50 and 59 years old who had recovered from COVID-19.

This clone was seen just once. V is TRBV9 and J is TRBJ2-1; 15 positions match TRBD2. The germline V gene encodes CDR1 SGDLS and CDR2 YYNGEE. CDR3 size: 18 residues. The V gene end was trimmed by 3 bases and the J gene end by 6 bases; junction bases not matched to a gene: 10. In nucleotides, the CDR3 is TGTGCCAGCAGCGGGAAGGGACTAGCGGGAGGCGTTGGCAATGAGCAGTTCTTC. Translated: CASSGKGLAGGVGNEQFF.

The CDR3 DNA sequence: TGTGCCAGCAGTTACACAGCTAATAGCAATCAGCCCCAGCATTTT. It encodes CASSYTANSNQPQHF. The chain links TRBV6-5 to TRBJ1-5; D remains ambiguous. V lost 2 bases and J 0 bases, leaving 8 bases between the germline ends. Germline CDR1 reads MNHEY; CDR2 reads SVGAGI. The CDR3 is made up of 15 amino acids.

This chain uses TRBV11-2 with TRBJ1-1; 8 bases match TRBD1. The CDR3 runs to 18 residues. V trimming: 1 base; J trimming: 0 bases; junction bases outside the gene matches: 10. CDR1 is SGHAT and CDR2 is FQNNGV in the germline V gene. The CDR3 sequence is CASSLGKVLGQVNTEAFF. In DNA, the CDR3 is TGTGCCAGCAGCTTAGGTAAAGTCTTGGGACAGGTGAACACTGAAGCTTTCTTT.

The CDR3 reads CASSLEGQGSAQYF. In DNA, the CDR3 is TGTGCCAGCAGCTTAGAAGGACAGGGGAGTGCGCAGTATTTT. V gene TRBV7-9 combines with J gene TRBJ2-3; the match to TRBD1 covers 9 bases. There are 14 residues in the CDR3. Germline V lookup: CDR1 SEHNR, CDR2 FQNEAQ (reference sequence). V shed 1 base, J shed 10 bases, and the junction held 6 bases outside the gene matches.

The chain uses TRBV10-3 and TRBJ1-1; TRBD1 agrees at 10 bases. Trimming removed 7 bases from V and 5 bases from J; junction bases left unmatched: 4. Germline CDR1 and CDR2: ENHRY and SYGVKD. The CDR3 is 13 amino acids. The CDR3 loop is CAITRQGATEAFF. The DNA for the CDR3 is TGTGCCATCACGCGACAGGGGGCAACTGAAGCTTTCTTT.